This T cell receptor (beta chain) was captured by sequencing in a study of blood T cell repertoires in COVID-19. The germline V gene has CDR1 LGHDT and CDR2 YNNKEL (reference sequence). CDR3 length: 15 residues. V gave up 4 bases and J gave up 0 bases; unmatched junction bases: 5. In the original analysis: Estimation of nucleated cell counts was performed using reference gene primer amplification. Clones were sequenced by immunoSEQ multiplex PCR, and TCRdb holds only the in-frame ones, with some missing. From that table come the V and J calls and clone size; the DNA was used to work out D and trimming. The sample lists under 300,000 clones, around 88% occurring once.

Sequencing input: PBMCs or T cells enriched from blood (not recorded which). This sequence joins TRBV3-1 (or the pseudogene TRBV3-2) and TRBJ2-7; 8 bases agree with TRBD2. The receptor comes from a woman aged 40 to 50 with acute COVID-19. CDR3 in amino acids: CASSPTSGRSYEQYF. The CDR3 coding sequence is TGTGCCAGCAGCCCCACTAGCGGTCGCTCCTACGAGCAGTACTTC.